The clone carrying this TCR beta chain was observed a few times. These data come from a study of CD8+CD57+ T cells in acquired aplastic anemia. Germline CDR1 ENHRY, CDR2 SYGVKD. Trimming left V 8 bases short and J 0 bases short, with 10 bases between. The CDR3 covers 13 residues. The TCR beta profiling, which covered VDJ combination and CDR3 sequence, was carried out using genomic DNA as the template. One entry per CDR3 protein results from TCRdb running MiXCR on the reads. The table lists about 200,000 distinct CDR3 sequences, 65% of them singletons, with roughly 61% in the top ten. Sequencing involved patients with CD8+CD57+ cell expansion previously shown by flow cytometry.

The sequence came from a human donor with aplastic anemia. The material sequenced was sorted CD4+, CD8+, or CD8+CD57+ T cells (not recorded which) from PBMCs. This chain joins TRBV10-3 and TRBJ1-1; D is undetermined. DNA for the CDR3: TGTGCCATCGCGTGGGAGCTGAACACTGAAGCTTTCTTT. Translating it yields CAIAWELNTEAFF.